Listed here is a single T cell receptor (beta chain). From germline, CDR1 is ENHRY and CDR2 SYGVKD. V was pared by 8 bases and J by 1 base, with 18 bases between. CDR3 size: 16 residues. This specimen comes from a study of shared clonotypes between healthy human individuals. The table came from immunoSEQ multiplex PCR; TCRdb's copy has only in-frame clones and leaves some out. The sample holds about 2,100,000 clones; about 93% are singletons and the top ten take under 2%. CD45RO-negative, CCR7-positively selected cells formed the naive CD8 fraction, excluding terminally differentiated effector memory CD45RA+ cells.

This chain links TRBV10-3 with TRBJ2-1; either TRBD1 or TRBD2 may fit D (5 bases each). This clonotype was obtained from a man between 18 and 29 years old in good health. Some clones in this sample may be carry-over from other donors' samples. The sequencing sample was made of naive CD8+ T cells from PBMCs. CDR3 DNA: TGTGCCATCCTTCGGTCCCGGGACGGGTCCTACAATGAGCAGTTCTTC. Translating it yields CAILRSRDGSYNEQFF.